This T cell receptor beta chain was profiled in a study of cytotoxic CD8 clonotypes in ibrutinib-treated CLL. This clone was counted between two and nine times. Profiling relied on immunoSEQ multiplex PCR, and the TCRdb table lists in-frame clones only, not all of them. The table lists fewer than 25,000 clones, about 75% of them singletons. V was cut by 4 bases and J by 0 bases, with 10 bases left in between. Germline assignment: CDR1 LNHDA and CDR2 SQIVND (reference sequence). This CDR3 comprises 15 residues. The chain is built from TRBV19 and TRBJ1-5; the D is unclear. The sample here was PBMCs, taken after 24 months of ibrutinib treatment. The TCR originated in a human donor with chronic lymphocytic leukemia. The CDR3 bases are TGTGCCAGTAGTAGTCAGGCATATAGCAATCAGCCCCAGCATTTT. It translates to CASSSQAYSNQPQHF.